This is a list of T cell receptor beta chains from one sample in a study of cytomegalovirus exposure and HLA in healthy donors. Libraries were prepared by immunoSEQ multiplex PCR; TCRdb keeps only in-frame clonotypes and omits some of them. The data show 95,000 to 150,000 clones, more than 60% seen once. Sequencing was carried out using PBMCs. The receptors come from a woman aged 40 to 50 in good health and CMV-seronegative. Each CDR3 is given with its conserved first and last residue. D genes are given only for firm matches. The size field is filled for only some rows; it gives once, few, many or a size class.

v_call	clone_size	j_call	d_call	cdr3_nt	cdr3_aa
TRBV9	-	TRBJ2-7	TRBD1	TGTGCCAGCAGCGTAGAAGATCAGGGGGCCTACGAGCAGTACTTC	CASSVEDQGAYEQYF
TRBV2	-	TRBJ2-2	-	TGTGCCAGCAGGGACCGCGGGTGGGAGCTGTTTTTT	CASRDRGWELFF
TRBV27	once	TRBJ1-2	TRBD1	TGTGCCAGCAGTAGCGGACAGGGTCGGGGCTACACCTTC	CASSSGQGRGYTF
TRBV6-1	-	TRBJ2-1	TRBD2	TGTGCCAGCAGTGATGCGGGAGTGAGGGGGCAGTTCTTC	CASSDAGVRGQFF
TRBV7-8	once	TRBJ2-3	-	TGTGCCAGCAGCCCCCGGAGAGGCCTAAGGTCAGATACGCAGTATTTT	CASSPRRGLRSDTQYF
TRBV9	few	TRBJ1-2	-	TGTGCCAGCAGCCCTACTAGGGGCGGGACGGGGTTGGCCTGGGGGAGCTACACCTTC	CASSPTRGGTGLAWGSYTF
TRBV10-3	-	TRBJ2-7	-	TGTGCCATCAGCCCTTTCAGTACCTACGAGCAGTACTTC	CAISPFSTYEQYF
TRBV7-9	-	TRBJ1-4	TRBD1	TGTGCCAGCAGCTTAGGAGACAGGGAGGATGAAAAACTGTTTTTT	CASSLGDREDEKLFF
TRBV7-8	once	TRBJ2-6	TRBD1	TGTGCCAGCAGCCTAAGTCCCGGGACAGGGTTCGGGGCCAACGTCCTGACTTTC	CASSLSPGTGFGANVLTF
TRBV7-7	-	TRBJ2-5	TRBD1	TGTGCCAGCAGCTTACAGGGGGCCCCGCAAGAGACCCAGTACTTC	CASSLQGAPQETQYF
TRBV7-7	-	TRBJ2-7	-	TGTGCTAGCAGCTTATTCGAAGGGGACGAGCAGTACTTC	CASSLFEGDEQYF
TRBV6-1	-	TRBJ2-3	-	TGTGCCAGCAGAACAGGGTTTCTAGATACGCAGTATTTT	CASRTGFLDTQYF
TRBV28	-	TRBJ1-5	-	TGTGCCATCGGGGGGGGCAATCAGCCCCAGCATTTT	CAIGGGNQPQHF
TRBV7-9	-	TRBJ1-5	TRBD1	TGTGCCAGCAGCCGACAGGGTGGCAATCAGCCCCAGCATTTT	CASSRQGGNQPQHF
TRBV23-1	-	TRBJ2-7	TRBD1	TGCGCCAGCAGTCAATCGCCGTCCCGGGACAGGGAATCCTACGAGCAGTACTTC	CASSQSPSRDRESYEQYF
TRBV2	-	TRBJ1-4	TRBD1	TGTGCCAGCAGTGAAGGACAGGGGGCCGGAGAAAAACTGTTTTTT	CASSEGQGAGEKLFF
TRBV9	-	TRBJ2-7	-	TGTGCCAGCAGCGTAGCTACGAGGGGGTCCTCCTACGAGCAGTACTTC	CASSVATRGSSYEQYF
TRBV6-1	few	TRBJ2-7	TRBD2	TGTGCCAGCAGGCGCACTAGCGGGGGGAACTACGAGCAGTACTTC	CASRRTSGGNYEQYF
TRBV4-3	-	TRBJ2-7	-	TGCGCCAGCAGCCAAGATAGCCAGACAGTCTACGAGCAGTACTTC	CASSQDSQTVYEQYF
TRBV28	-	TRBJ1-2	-	TGTGCCACACAGACAGGTACTTATGGCTACACCTTC	CATQTGTYGYTF
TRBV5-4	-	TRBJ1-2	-	TGTGCCAGCAGCCCCCGGGGGTATGGCTACACCTTC	CASSPRGYGYTF
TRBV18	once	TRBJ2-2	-	TGTGCCAGCTCACAGACAAACAGTGCATTGGGCGGGGAGCTGTTTTTT	CASSQTNSALGGELFF
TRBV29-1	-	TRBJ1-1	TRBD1	TGCAGCGTCACGGGACAGATGAACACTGAAGCTTTCTTT	CSVTGQMNTEAFF
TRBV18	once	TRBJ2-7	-	TGTGCCAGCTCACCACCGGGCCAGGGGAGCTACGAGCAGTACTTC	CASSPPGQGSYEQYF
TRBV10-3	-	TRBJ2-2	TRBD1	TGTGCCATCAGGATCCAGACAGGGGGCTCCGGGGAGCTGTTTTTT	CAIRIQTGGSGELFF
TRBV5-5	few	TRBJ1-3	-	TGTGCCAGCCGACCGGACAGCGCAGGAAACACCATATATTTT	CASRPDSAGNTIYF
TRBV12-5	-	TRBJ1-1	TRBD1	TGTGCTAGTGGAACGGGACAGACCTACACTGAAGCTTTCTTT	CASGTGQTYTEAFF
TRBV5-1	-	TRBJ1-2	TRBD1	TGCGCCAGCAGCTTTACAGGGGGCGATGGCTACACCTTC	CASSFTGGDGYTF
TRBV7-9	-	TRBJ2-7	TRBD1	TGTGCCAGCAGCAAAAAGACAGGGGAGAACGAGCAGTACTTC	CASSKKTGENEQYF
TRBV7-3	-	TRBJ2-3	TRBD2	TGTGCCAGCAGCCCCTTCGCTAGCGGTTCGGTTACAGATACGCAGTATTTT	CASSPFASGSVTDTQYF
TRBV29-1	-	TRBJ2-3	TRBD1	TGCAGCGTTCTGGCAGGGGGCGATTATAGGCAGTATTTT	CSVLAGGDYRQYF